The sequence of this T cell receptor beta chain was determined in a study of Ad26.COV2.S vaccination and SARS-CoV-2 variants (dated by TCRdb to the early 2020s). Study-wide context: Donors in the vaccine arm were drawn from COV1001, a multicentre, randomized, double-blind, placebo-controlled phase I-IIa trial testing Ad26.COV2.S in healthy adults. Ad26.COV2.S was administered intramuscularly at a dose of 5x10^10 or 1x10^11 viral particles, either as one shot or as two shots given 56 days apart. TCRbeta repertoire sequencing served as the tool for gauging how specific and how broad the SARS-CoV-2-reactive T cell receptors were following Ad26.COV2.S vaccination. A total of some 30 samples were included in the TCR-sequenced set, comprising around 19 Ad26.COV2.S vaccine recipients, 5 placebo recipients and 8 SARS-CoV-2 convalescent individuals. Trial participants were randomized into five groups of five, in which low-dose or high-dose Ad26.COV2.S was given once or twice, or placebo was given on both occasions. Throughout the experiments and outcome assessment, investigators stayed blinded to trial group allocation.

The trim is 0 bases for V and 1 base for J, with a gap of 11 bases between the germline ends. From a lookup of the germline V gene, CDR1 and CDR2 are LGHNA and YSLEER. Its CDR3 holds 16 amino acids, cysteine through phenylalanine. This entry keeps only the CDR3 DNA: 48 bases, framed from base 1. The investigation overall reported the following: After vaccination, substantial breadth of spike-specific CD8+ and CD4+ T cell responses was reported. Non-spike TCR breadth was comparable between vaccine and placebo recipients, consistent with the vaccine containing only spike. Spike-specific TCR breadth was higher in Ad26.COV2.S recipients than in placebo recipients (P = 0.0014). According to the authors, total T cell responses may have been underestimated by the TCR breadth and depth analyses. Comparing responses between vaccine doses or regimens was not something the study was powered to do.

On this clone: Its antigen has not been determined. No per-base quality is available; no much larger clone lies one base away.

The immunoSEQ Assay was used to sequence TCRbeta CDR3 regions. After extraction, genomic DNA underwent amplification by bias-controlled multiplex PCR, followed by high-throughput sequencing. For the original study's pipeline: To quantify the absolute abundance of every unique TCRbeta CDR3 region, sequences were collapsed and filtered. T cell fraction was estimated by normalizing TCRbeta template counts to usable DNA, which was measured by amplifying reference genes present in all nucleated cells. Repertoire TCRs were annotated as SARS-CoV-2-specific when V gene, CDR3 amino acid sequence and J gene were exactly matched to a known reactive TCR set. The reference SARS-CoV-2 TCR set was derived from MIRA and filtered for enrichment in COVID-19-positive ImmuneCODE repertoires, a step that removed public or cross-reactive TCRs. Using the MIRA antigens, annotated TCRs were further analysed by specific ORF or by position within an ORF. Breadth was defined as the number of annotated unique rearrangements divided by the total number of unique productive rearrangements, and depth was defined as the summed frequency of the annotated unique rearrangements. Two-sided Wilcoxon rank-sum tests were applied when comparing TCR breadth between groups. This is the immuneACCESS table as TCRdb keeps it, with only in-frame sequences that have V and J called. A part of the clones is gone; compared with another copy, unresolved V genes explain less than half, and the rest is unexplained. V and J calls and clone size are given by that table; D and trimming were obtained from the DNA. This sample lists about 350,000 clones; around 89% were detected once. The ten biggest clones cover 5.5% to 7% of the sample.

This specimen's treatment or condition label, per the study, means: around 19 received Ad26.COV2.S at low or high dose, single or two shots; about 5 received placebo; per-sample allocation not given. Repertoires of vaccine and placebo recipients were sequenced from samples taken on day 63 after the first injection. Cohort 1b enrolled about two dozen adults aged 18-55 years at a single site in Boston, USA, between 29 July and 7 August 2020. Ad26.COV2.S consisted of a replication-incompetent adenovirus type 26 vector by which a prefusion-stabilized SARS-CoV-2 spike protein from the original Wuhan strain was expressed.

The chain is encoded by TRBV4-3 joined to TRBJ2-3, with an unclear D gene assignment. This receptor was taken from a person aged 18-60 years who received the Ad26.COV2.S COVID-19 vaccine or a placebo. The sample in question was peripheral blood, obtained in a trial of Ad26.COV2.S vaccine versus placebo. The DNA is TGCGCCAGCAGCCAAGAGTTTTCTGGTCGCACAGATACGCAGTATTTT. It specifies CASSQEFSGRTDTQYF.